These 2 T cell receptor beta chains came from one sample sequenced in a study of blood T cell repertoires in COVID-19. Sequencing used immunoSEQ multiplex PCR; TCRdb keeps in-frame clones, though not all of them. The sample records approximately 68,000 clones, about 83% being singletons. Specimen: peripheral blood. The receptors were gathered from a woman aged 60-75 years with acute or convalescent COVID-19.

About this clone itself: The same CDR3 also results from other DNA sequences found in this sample. This sequence joins TRBV5-1 and TRBJ1-2, with 9 bases fitting TRBD1. Germline V gene data show CDR1 as SGHRS and CDR2 as YFSETQ. The CDR3 has 14 amino acids. The V segment lost 5 bases and the J segment 4 bases; nucleotides outside the gene matches: 6. The CDR3 sequence: CASSPRQGGYGYTF. DNA of the CDR3: TGCGCCAGCAGTCCACGACAGGGGGGCTATGGCTACACCTTC.

This rearrangement joins TRBV3-1 (or the pseudogene TRBV3-2) to TRBJ2-1; 9 positions match TRBD2. The length of the CDR3 is 17 residues. CDR1 and CDR2 (germline): LGHDT, YNNKEL (reference sequence). Trimming at V came to 0 bases and at J to 1 base, leaving 4 bases not matched to a gene. The CDR3 region is CASSQEPSGGSYNEQFF. The CDR3 DNA reads as TGTGCCAGCAGCCAAGAGCCCAGCGGGGGGTCCTACAATGAGCAGTTCTTC.